Listed here are 22 T cell receptor beta chains from one sample, sequenced in a study of shared clonotypes between healthy human individuals. Here immunoSEQ multiplex PCR was the method, and the copy in TCRdb shows in-frame clones only, minus some. The sample includes under 2.5 million clones, around 93% of them seen just once. Sequenced sample: naive CD4+ T cells from PBMCs. Subset described: CD45RA+ positively selected. Receptors were obtained from a man aged 18-30 years in good health. Some clones in this sample may be carry-over from other donors' samples.

This clone has more than one count but fewer than ten. The chain links TRBV4-2 to TRBJ1-5; D call uncertain. Germline assignment: CDR1 LGHNA and CDR2 YNFKEQ. CDR3 size: 14 residues. V shed 2 bases and J shed 2 bases, with 7 bases lying between them. CDR3 protein: CASSQLRGNQPQHF. The DNA for the CDR3 is TGTGCCAGCAGCCAACTCCGTGGCAATCAGCCCCAGCATTTT.

As concerns this clone: Other DNA sequences within the sample encode an identical CDR3. The rearrangement joins TRBV7-9 to TRBJ1-2; 8 bases line up with TRBD1. The V segment lost 3 bases and the J segment 4 bases; nucleotides outside the gene matches: 1. The CDR3 is 13 amino acids. In germline, CDR1 is SEHNR, CDR2 FQNEAQ (reference sequence). The CDR3 coding sequence is TGTGCCAGCAGCTTGGGGACAGGCTATGGCTACACCTTC. As protein: CASSLGTGYGYTF.

This clone was recorded once. This sequence joins TRBV18 and TRBJ2-4; 8 nucleotides match TRBD1. Trimming took 6 bases from V and 5 from J; bases not matched to a gene: 6. The CDR3 runs 14 residues. Germline V lookup: CDR1 KGHSH, CDR2 LQKENI. CDR3 protein: CASSRTGKENIQYF. The DNA for the CDR3 is TGTGCCAGCTCGAGGACAGGGAAGGAAAACATTCAGTACTTC.

This clone was counted once. J is TRBJ1-1 and V is TRBV4-3; perhaps TRBD1 as D (6 bases). Trimming left V 3 bases short and J 1 base short, with 15 bases between. The CDR3 covers 16 residues. Germline CDR1 reads LGHNA; CDR2 reads YSLEER. This chain's CDR3 is CASSQAAGTKNTEAFF. CDR3 bases: TGCGCCAGCAGCCAGGCTGCCGGGACAAAGAACACTGAAGCTTTCTTT.

The chain uses TRBV14 and TRBJ2-7; D call uncertain. Between the trimmed V and J ends, which lost 1 base and 0 bases, there was a span of 13 bases. CDR3 length equals 16 residues. Germline lookup yields CDR1 SGHDN and CDR2 FVKESK. The CDR3 sequence: CASSQAWPENSYEQYF. CDR3 DNA sequence: TGTGCCAGCAGCCAAGCCTGGCCAGAGAACTCCTACGAGCAGTACTTC.

This clone came up once. This chain connects TRBV5-1 to TRBJ2-5, with D possibly being TRBD2 (5 bases). Germline V gene lookup returns CDR1 SGHRS and CDR2 YFSETQ. There are 16 residues in the CDR3. Trimming removed 4 bases at V and 6 bases at J, with 22 bases between. This CDR3 is CASSPDSGIGVQTQYF. CDR3 bases: TGCGCCAGCAGCCCCGACTCCGGGATCGGGGTCCAGACCCAGTACTTC. Using reference TRBV5-1 and TRBJ2-5 for the parts outside the CDR3, the full variable domain is KAGVTQTPRYLIKTRGQQVTLSCSPISGHRSVSWYQQTPGQGLQFLFEYFSETQRNKGNFPGRFSGRQFSNSRSEMNVSTLELGDSALYLCASSPDSGIGVQTQYFGPGTRLLVL.

The chain couples TRBV6-1 to TRBJ2-7; D might be TRBD2 (5 bases). The germline V gene encodes CDR1 MNHNS and CDR2 SASEGT. The CDR3 loop spans 13 amino acids. The germline V and J ends were trimmed by 4 bases and 2 bases, with 9 bases remaining between them. The CDR3 DNA is TGTGCCAGCAGTGGCGGAGGAACCTACGAGCAGTACTTC. As protein: CASSGGGTYEQYF.

The chain is built from TRBV28 and TRBJ1-1; tentative D call: TRBD1 (5 bases). The germline V and J ends were trimmed by 3 bases and 5 bases, with 10 bases remaining between them. The CDR3 is made up of 13 amino acids. Germline CDR1 MDHEN, CDR2 SYDVKM. CDR3: CASSLVRGTEAFF. The CDR3 coding sequence is TGTGCCAGCAGTTTGGTCCGGGGGACTGAAGCTTTCTTT.

This chain links TRBV6-5 with TRBJ2-1; either TRBD1 or TRBD2 may fit D (6 bases each). The V and J ends lost 8 bases and 4 bases respectively, with 12 bases between them. The CDR3 sequence is 13 residues long. The germline V gene encodes CDR1 MNHEY and CDR2 SVGAGI. CDR3 nucleotide sequence: TGTGCCAGCCGGGGGCGGTTTTACAATGAGCAGTTCTTC. This encodes CASRGRFYNEQFF.

CDR3 region: CASSLAGLASQETQYF. CDR3 DNA sequence: TGTGCCAGCAGCTTGGCGGGACTAGCTTCCCAAGAGACCCAGTACTTC. The chain links TRBV5-6 to TRBJ2-5; 9 bases fit TRBD2. CDR1 is SGHDT and CDR2 is YYEEEE in the germline V gene. The CDR3 totals 16 residues. V lost 0 bases to trimming and J lost 1 base; unmatched junction nucleotides: 4.

This clone was counted a single time. The chain links TRBV18 to TRBJ2-1; tentative D call: TRBD1 (5 bases). The CDR3 has 14 amino acids. V was cut by 0 bases and J by 10 bases, with 13 bases left in between. Germline V gene sequence: CDR1 KGHSH, CDR2 LQKENI. CDR3 amino acids: CASSPPGRLGEQFF. CDR3 DNA sequence: TGTGCCAGCTCACCACCGGGGCGCTTGGGGGAGCAGTTCTTC.

This clone occurred once. Other DNA sequences in this sample translate to the same CDR3. The V and J genes are TRBV30 and TRBJ1-5; possibly TRBD1 for D (6 bases). CDR1 is GTSNPN, CDR2 SVGIG, per germline (reference sequence). The CDR3 has 13 amino acids. Trimming removed 0 bases from V and 4 bases from J, with 7 bases in between. The CDR3 loop reads CAWSVDRNQPQHF. CDR3 DNA: TGTGCCTGGAGTGTTGACAGGAATCAGCCCCAGCATTTT.

The V gene is TRBV7-9, the J gene TRBJ2-1; 7 nucleotides line up with TRBD2. Germline loops: CDR1 SEHNR, CDR2 FQNEAQ (reference sequence). With V trimmed by 8 bases and J by 4 bases, 5 bases remained unmatched. The CDR3 sequence is 13 residues long. CDR3 nucleotides: TGTGCCAGCTCCGGGGGGATTTACAATGAGCAGTTCTTC. This sequence encodes CASSGGIYNEQFF.

The rearrangement joins TRBV28 to TRBJ2-3; no clear D. The CDR3 consists of 15 residues. V lost 2 bases and J 0 bases, leaving 9 bases between the germline ends. The germline CDR1 and CDR2 sequences are MDHEN and SYDVKM. For the CDR3, the DNA is TGTGCCAGCAGTTTACGCCGGATAAGCACAGATACGCAGTATTTT. It encodes CASSLRRISTDTQYF.

The chain joins TRBV5-1 to TRBJ2-5, with D tentatively TRBD1 or TRBD2 (5 bases each). Trimming took 3 bases from V and 3 from J, leaving 12 bases between them. The CDR3 length is 14 residues. The germline gives CDR1 SGHRS, CDR2 YFSETQ. CDR3: CASSYRDGEETQYF. Here the CDR3 DNA reads TGCGCCAGCAGCTACCGGGACGGAGAAGAGACCCAGTACTTC.

V usage is TRBV5-8 and J usage is TRBJ2-3; D is ambiguous. The CDR3 consists of 13 residues. Trimming pared 7 bases from V and 1 base from J, leaving 10 bases between. The germline V gene encodes CDR1 SGHTS and CDR2 YDEGEE. In DNA, the CDR3 is TGTGCCAGCCTACCCTTTGGCACAGATACGCAGTATTTT. Translating it yields CASLPFGTDTQYF.

J is TRBJ2-7 and V is TRBV7-3, with 8 bases aligning to TRBD1. CDR3 size: 14 residues. V lost 2 bases to trimming and J lost 5 bases; unmatched junction nucleotides: 5. CDR1 is SGHTA, CDR2 FQGTGA, per germline. CDR3 nucleotide sequence: TGTGCCAGCAGCTTACCTGGACAGGGACACGAGCAGTACTTC. This translates into CASSLPGQGHEQYF. Based on the CDR3 plus reference TRBV7-3 and TRBJ2-7, the full variable domain is GAGVSQTPSNKVTEKGKYVELRCDPISGHTALYWYRQSLGQGPEFLIYFQGTGAADDSGLPNDRFFAVRPEGSVSTLKIQRTERGDSAVYLCASSLPGQGHEQYFGPGTRLTVT.

This rearrangement joins TRBV5-4 to TRBJ2-1; D remains ambiguous. Germline lookup yields CDR1 SGHNT and CDR2 YYREEE (reference sequence). V was trimmed by 1 base and J by 7 bases, leaving 12 bases between them. The CDR3 covers 14 residues. The CDR3 DNA reads as TGTGCCAGCAGCTTGTGGGGAACCTGGAATGAGCAGTTCTTC. It translates to CASSLWGTWNEQFF.

The rearrangement links TRBV28 to TRBJ2-3; TRBD2 matches 13 bases. Germline CDR1 reads MDHEN; CDR2 reads SYDVKM. J gave up 5 bases and V 3 bases, and 8 bases lay outside the gene matches. The CDR3 loop spans 17 amino acids. The CDR3 sequence: CASSLPGLAGEEDTQYF. CDR3 DNA: TGTGCCAGCAGTTTGCCCGGACTAGCGGGAGAGGAAGATACGCAGTATTTT.

This sequence joins TRBV7-8 and TRBJ1-2, with D perhaps TRBD1 (6 bases). The CDR3 spans 14 residues. The V end was cut by 7 bases, the J end by 2 bases, with 14 bases between. CDR1 and CDR2 (germline): SGHVS, FQNEAQ. CDR3 protein: CASNRAGANYGYTF. As DNA, the CDR3 is TGTGCCAGCAACCGGGCAGGGGCCAACTATGGCTACACCTTC. Full variable domain (outside the CDR3, taken from reference TRBV7-8 and TRBJ1-2): GAGVSQSPRYKVAKRGQDVALRCDPISGHVSLFWYQQALGQGPEFLTYFQNEAQLDKSGLPSDRFFAERPEGSVSTLKIQRTQQEDSAVYLCASNRAGANYGYTFGSGTRLTVV.

A single count supports this clone. The chain couples TRBV7-2 to TRBJ2-7; TRBD2 matches at 7 bases. The CDR3 spans 15 residues. The V gene end was trimmed by 1 base and the J gene end by 3 bases; junction bases not matched to a gene: 6. Germline loops: CDR1 SGHTA, CDR2 FQGNSA. CDR3: CASSLDAGVGYEQYF. CDR3 in DNA: TGTGCCAGCAGCTTAGATGCGGGAGTAGGCTACGAGCAGTACTTC.

This clone was counted only a few times. V gene TRBV30 combines with J gene TRBJ1-1, with no clear D. The V end lost 0 bases, the J end lost 5 bases, and 13 bases lay between the germline ends. The CDR3 loop spans 14 amino acids. Germline loops: CDR1 GTSNPN, CDR2 SVGIG (reference sequence). The CDR3 coding sequence is TGTGCCTGGAGTGTGAAAGGGCCGAGTACTGAAGCTTTCTTT. This gives the protein CAWSVKGPSTEAFF.